The present T cell receptor (beta chain) was sequenced within a study of beta chain features in type 1 diabetes. Findings and caveats of the study: Among patients with Type 1 diabetes, TCRB CDR3s were moderately but significantly shorter in every one of the four CD4+ subsets. The question of HLA type influencing TCRB rearrangement was one that remained unresolved here.

A sort by CD45RO/CCR7/CD25/CD127/CD95/CD27 yielded CD4+ naive, central memory, regulatory and stem cell-like memory cells. Note on this clone: As yet, its antigen is unknown.

Expressed TCRB transcripts were sequenced because the entire RNA isolate underwent reverse transcription. The repertoire was sequenced with immunoSEQ multiplex PCR; TCRdb's copy has only in-frame clones and lacks some. Of about 220,000 clones in the sample, approximately 11% were seen once. V lost 4 bases and J lost 6, with 16 bases in between. The V gene's germline CDR1 is SGDLS and CDR2 YYNGEE. The CDR3 spans 15 residues. The chain links TRBV9 to TRBJ2-2; D may be TRBD2 (8 bases). The receptor comes from a man between 18 and 35 years old in good health. The source material was central memory CD4+ T cells from blood. This chain's CDR3 is CASSRPGGLAGELFF. For the CDR3, the DNA is TGTGCCAGCAGCCGACCAGGGGGACTAGCCGGGGAGCTGTTTTTT.